This T cell receptor beta chain derives from a study of human T cells and chemical hapten exposure. The CDR3 contains 15 residues. V gave up 0 bases and J gave up 4 bases, with 12 bases separating them. The V gene's germline CDR1 is MNHEY and CDR2 SVGAGI. Time point reported: pre-sensitization, week 0. Treatment here: therapeutic diphenylcyclopropenone sensitization with weekly scalp DPC. This clonotype came up many times. TCRdb reprocessed the RACE reads with MiXCR, giving one entry per CDR3 protein. Among 95,000 to 100,000 distinct CDR3 sequences, 10% to 11% were seen once, and the ten largest hold under 3.5%.

The V call is TRBV6-5, the J call TRBJ2-5, with TRBD1 as a possible D gene (6 bases). The material sequenced was whole blood, taken in connection with sensitization to the hapten diphenylcyclopropenone (DPC). The origin of this receptor is an older woman with alopecia areata. Some clones in this sample may be carry-over from other donors' samples. The CDR3 region has the DNA TGTGCCAGCAGTTACTCTACAGGGATGATAGAGACCCAGTACTTC. It yields the protein CASSYSTGMIETQYF.